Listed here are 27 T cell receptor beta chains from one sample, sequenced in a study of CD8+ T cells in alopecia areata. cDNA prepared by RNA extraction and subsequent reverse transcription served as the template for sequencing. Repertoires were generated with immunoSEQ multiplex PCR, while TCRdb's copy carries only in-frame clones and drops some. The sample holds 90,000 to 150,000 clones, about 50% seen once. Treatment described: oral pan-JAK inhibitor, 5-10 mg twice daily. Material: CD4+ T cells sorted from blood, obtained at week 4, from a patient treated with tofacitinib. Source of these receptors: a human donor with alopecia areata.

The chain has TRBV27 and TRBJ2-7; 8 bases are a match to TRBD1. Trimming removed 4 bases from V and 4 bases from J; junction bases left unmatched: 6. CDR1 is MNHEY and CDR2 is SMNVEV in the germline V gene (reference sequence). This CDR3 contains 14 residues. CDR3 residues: CASSSGTGIYEQYF. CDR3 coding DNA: TGTGCCAGCAGTTCCGGGACAGGTATTTACGAGCAGTACTTC.

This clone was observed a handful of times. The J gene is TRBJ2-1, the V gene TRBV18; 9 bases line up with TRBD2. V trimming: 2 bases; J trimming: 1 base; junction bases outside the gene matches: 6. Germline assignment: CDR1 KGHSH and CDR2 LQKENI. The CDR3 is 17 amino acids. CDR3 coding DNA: TGTGCCAGCTCACCAGTGAGACTAGCGGTGTCCTACAATGAGCAGTTCTTC. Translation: CASSPVRLAVSYNEQFF.

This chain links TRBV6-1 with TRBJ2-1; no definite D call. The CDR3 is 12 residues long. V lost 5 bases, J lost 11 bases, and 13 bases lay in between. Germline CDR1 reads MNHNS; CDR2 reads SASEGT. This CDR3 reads CASSYAQDQQFF. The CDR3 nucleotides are TGTGCCAGCAGTTATGCCCAGGACCAGCAGTTCTTC.

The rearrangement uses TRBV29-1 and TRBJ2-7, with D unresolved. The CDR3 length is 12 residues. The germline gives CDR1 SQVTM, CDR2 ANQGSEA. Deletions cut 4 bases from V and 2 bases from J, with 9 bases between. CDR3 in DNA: TGCAGCGTTGGGCCGACAACCTACGAGCAGTACTTC. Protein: CSVGPTTYEQYF.

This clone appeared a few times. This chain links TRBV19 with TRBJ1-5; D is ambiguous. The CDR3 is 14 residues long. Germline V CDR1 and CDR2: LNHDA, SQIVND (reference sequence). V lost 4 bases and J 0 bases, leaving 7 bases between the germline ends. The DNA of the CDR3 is TGTGCCAGTAGTAGCACGAATAGCAATCAGCCCCAGCATTTT. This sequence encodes CASSSTNSNQPQHF. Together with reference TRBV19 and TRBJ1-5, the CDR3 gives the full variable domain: DGGITQSPKYLFRKEGQNVTLSCEQNLNHDAMYWYRQDPGQGLRLIYYSQIVNDFQKGDIAEGYSVSREKKESFPLTVTSAQKNPTAFYLCASSSTNSNQPQHFGDGTRLSIL.

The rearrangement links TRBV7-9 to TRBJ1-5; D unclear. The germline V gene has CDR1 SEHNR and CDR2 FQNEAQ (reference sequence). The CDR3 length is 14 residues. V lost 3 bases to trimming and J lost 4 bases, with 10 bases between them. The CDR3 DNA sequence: TGTGCCAGCAGCTTCGGGGTTGGTAATCAGCCCCAGCATTTT. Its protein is CASSFGVGNQPQHF.

The CDR3, as DNA: TGTGCCTGGGAGGGGACGGCATCCTACGAGCAGTACTTC. It codes for CAWEGTASYEQYF. The chain carries TRBV30 and TRBJ2-7; either TRBD1 or TRBD2 may fit D (5 bases each). Trimming removed 5 bases from V and 1 base from J, with 12 bases in between. CDR1 and CDR2 from the germline V gene are GTSNPN and SVGIG (reference sequence). The CDR3 has 13 amino acids.

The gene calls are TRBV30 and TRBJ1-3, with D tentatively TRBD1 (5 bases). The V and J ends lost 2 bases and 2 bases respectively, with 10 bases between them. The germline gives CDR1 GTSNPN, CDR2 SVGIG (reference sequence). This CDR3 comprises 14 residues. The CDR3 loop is CAWSRGGTGNTIYF. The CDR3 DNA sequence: TGTGCCTGGAGTAGGGGAGGGACTGGAAACACCATATATTTT.

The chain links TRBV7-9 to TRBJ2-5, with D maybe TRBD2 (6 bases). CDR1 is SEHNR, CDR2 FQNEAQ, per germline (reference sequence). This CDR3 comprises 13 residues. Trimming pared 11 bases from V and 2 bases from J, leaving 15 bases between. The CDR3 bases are TGTGCCGGGAGGATTAGCGGACAAGAGACCCAGTACTTC. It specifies CAGRISGQETQYF.

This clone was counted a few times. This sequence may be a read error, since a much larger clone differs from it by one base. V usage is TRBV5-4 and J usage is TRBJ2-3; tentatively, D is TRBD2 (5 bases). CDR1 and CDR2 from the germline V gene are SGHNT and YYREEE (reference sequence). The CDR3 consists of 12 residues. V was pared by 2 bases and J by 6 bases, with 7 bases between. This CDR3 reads CASSLREDTQYF. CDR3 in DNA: TGTGCCAGCAGCTTAAGGGAGGATACGCAGTATTTT.

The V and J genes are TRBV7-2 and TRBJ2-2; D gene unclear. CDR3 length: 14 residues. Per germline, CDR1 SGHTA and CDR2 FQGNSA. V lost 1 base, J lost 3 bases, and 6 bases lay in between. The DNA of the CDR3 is TGTGCCAGCAGCTTAGGACCACACACCGGGGAGCTGTTTTTT. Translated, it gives CASSLGPHTGELFF.

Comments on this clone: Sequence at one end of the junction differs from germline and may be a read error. As DNA, the CDR3 is TGTGCCAGTAGTTTAATTTCCCCGCAGAGTGGCTACACCTTC. Translating it yields CASSLISPQSGYTF. The rearrangement uses TRBV27 and TRBJ1-2; D is undetermined. This CDR3 contains 14 residues. In germline, CDR1 is MNHEY, CDR2 SMNVEV (reference sequence).

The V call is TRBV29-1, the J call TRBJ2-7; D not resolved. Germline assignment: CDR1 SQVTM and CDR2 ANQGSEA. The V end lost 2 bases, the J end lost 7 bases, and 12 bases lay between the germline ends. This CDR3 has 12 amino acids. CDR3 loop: CSVEPNSGEQYF. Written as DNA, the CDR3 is TGCAGCGTTGAACCCAATTCAGGAGAGCAGTACTTC.

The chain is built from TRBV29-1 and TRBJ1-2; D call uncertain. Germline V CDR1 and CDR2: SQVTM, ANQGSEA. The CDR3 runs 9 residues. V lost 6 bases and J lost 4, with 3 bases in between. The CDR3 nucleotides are TGCAGCGTAGGCTATGGCTACACCTTC. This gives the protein CSVGYGYTF.

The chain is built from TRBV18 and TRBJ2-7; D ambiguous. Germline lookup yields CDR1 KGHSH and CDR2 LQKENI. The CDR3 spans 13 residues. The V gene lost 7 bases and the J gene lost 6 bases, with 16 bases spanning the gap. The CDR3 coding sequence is TGTGCCAGCTTACTGGACCCTACCGCCGAGCAGTACTTC. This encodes CASLLDPTAEQYF.

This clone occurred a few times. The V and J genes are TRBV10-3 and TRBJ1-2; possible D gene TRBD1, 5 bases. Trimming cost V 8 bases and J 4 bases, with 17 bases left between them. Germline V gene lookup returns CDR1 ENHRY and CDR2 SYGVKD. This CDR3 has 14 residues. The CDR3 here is CAISAGRAGYGYTF. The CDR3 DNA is TGTGCCATCTCGGCGGGCAGGGCCGGCTATGGCTACACCTTC.

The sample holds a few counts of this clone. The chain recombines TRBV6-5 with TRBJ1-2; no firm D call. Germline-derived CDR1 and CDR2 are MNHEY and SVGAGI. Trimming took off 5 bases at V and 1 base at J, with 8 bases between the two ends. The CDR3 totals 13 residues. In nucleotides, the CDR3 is TGTGCCAGCAGTCACGGTAATAACTATGGCTACACCTTC. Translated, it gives CASSHGNNYGYTF.

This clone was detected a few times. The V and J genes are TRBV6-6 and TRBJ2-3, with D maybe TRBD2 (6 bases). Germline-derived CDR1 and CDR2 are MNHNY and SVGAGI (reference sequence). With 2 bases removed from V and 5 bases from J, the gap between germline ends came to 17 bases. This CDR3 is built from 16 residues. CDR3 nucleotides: TGTGCCAGCAGTTACCAGGCGGAGGGAACGGGAGATACGCAGTATTTT. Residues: CASSYQAEGTGDTQYF.

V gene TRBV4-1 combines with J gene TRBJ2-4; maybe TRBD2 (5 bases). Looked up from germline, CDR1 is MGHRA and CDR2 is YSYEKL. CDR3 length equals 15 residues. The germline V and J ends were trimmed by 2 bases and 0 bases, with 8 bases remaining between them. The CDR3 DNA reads TGCGCCAGCAGCCAAACAGCGGTAGCCAAAAACATTCAGTACTTC. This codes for CASSQTAVAKNIQYF.

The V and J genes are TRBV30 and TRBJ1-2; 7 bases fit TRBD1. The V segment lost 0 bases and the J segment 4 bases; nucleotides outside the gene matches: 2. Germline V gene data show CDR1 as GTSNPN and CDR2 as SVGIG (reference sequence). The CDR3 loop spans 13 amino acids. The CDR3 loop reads CAWSVTGVYGYTF. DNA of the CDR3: TGTGCCTGGAGTGTTACAGGGGTCTATGGCTACACCTTC. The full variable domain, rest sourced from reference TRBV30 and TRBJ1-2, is SQTIHQWPATLVQPVGSPLSLECTVEGTSNPNLYWYRQAAGRGLQLLFYSVGIGQISSEVPQNLSASRPQDRQFILSSKKLLLSDSGFYLCAWSVTGVYGYTFGSGTRLTVV.

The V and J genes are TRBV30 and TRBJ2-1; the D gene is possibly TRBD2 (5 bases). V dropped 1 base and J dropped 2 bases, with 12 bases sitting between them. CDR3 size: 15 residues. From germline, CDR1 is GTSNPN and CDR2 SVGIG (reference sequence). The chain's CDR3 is CAWSARGSTYNEQFF. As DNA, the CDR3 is TGTGCCTGGAGTGCTAGAGGGTCTACCTACAATGAGCAGTTCTTC.

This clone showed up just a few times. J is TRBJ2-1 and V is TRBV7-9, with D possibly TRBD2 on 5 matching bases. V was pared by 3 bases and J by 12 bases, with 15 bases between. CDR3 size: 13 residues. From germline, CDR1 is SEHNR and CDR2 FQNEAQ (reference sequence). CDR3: CASSFGIPEVQFF. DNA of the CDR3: TGTGCCAGCAGCTTCGGCATCCCGGAGGTGCAGTTCTTC.

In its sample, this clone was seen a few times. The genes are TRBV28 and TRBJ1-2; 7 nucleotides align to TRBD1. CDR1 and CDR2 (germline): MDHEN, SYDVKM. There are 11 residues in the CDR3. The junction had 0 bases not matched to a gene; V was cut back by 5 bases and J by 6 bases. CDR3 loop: CASSDRDGYTF. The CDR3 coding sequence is TGTGCCAGCAGTGACAGGGATGGCTACACCTTC.

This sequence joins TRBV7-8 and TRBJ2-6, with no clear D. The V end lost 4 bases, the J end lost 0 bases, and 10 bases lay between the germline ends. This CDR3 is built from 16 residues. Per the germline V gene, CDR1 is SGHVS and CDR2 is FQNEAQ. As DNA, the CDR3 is TGTGCCAGCAGCTCAACTCTGGGCTCTGGGGCCAACGTCCTGACTTTC. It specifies CASSSTLGSGANVLTF.

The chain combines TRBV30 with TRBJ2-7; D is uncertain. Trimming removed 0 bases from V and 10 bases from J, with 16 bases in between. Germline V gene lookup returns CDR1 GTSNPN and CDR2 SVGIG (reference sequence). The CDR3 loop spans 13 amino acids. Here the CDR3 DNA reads TGTGCCTGGAGTGTAGGTGGGCAGTTCGACCAGTACTTC. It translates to CAWSVGGQFDQYF.

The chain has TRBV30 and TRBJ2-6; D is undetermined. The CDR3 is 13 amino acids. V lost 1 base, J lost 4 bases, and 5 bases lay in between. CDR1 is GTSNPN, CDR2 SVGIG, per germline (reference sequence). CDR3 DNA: TGTGCCTGGAGTGGACCAGGGGCCAACGTCCTGACTTTC. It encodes CAWSGPGANVLTF.

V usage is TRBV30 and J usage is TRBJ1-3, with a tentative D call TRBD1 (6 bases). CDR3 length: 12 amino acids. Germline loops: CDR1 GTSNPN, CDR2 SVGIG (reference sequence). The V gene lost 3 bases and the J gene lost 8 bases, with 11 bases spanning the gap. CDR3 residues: CAWRQGRDTIYF. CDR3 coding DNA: TGTGCCTGGAGACAGGGCCGGGACACCATATATTTT.